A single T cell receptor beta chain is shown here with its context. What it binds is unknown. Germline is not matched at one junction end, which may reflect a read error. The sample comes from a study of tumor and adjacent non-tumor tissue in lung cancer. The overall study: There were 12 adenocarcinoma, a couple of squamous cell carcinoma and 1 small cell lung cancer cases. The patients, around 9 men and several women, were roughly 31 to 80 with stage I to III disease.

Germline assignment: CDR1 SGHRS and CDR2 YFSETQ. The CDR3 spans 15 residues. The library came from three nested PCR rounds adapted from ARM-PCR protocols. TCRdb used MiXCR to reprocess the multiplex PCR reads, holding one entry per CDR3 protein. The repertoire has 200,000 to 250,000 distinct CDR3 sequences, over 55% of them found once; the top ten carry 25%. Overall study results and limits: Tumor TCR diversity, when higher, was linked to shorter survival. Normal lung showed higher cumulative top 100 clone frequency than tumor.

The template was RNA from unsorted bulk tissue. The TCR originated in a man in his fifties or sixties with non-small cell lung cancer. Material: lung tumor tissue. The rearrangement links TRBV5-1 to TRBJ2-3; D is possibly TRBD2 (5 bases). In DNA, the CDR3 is TGCACCAGCACTCTACTCGGGGATCGGGCTGATACGCAGTATTTT. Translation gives CTSTLLGDRADTQYF.